This T cell receptor beta chain was found in a study of shared clonotypes between healthy human individuals. Study-level information: A couple of women and a few men aged 18 to 49 made up the donors.

Worth noting for this clone: What it binds is unknown.

Study-wide results and caveats: The generation probabilities recorded for non-shared clonotypes fell below those of clonotypes shared by all four donors.

Losses at the gene ends were 6 bases for V and 4 bases for J; bases not matched to a gene: 8. Germline CDR1 and CDR2: SNHLY and FYNNEI. The CDR3 extends over 14 amino acids. The method was immunoSEQ multiplex PCR; TCRdb's version includes in-frame clones alone and lacks a portion of them. The table has over a million clones, around 78% seen once. The receptor's source is a man aged 18 to 35 in good health. Some clones in this sample may be carry-over from other donors' samples. The specimen was memory CD4+ T cells from PBMCs. Subset described: CD45RA-negative fraction. This chain connects TRBV2 to TRBJ2-7; 8 bases match TRBD2. The CDR3 DNA reads as TGTGCCAGCAGGATTGCGGGAGGCCCTTACGAGCAGTACTTC. As protein: CASRIAGGPYEQYF.